This entry features one T cell receptor beta chain sequence. This clone was recorded a few times. This clone's antigen is unknown. No much larger clone exists at a distance of one base, and base qualities are not known. The sample is drawn from a study of control samples from healthy donors and cancer patients (dated by TCRdb to the early 2020s). The germline V gene provides CDR1 SNHLY and CDR2 FYNNEI. The CDR3 contains 15 residues, cysteine and phenylalanine counted. Only the CDR3 DNA stays, 45 bases, in frame from base 1. V is shortened by 7 bases, J by 7 bases, and the region joining them spans 22 bases. Preparation of the library involved the immunoSEQ multiplex PCR assay. The source is immuneACCESS, and TCRdb retained only in-frame sequences with V and J called. Part of the clones is not carried over; for the studies checked, unresolved V genes explain less than half of this, and the remainder is unexplained. Present in this sample are approximately 86,000 clones, about 89% of which were seen just once. The ten largest clones take up 21% of the sample.

Rearrangement joined TRBV2 to TRBJ1-2; TRBD1 is a possible D gene, resting on 6 matching bases. This sequence originates from a man aged 30 to 39 in good health. The sample comprised blood. The sequence in DNA is TGTGCCAGCACCCTCCGCGGGGGCGCCGAAAGTGGCTACACCTTC. Its product reads: CASTLRGGAESGYTF.